This note documents a single T cell receptor beta chain sequence. Its antigen is as yet unknown. The data originate from a study of blood T cells in healthy people across ages. Study-level findings and limits: While age rose, TCR beta diversity per million T cells dropped in a roughly linear way. Naive T cell percentage strongly correlated with TCR beta diversity.

The CDR3 length is 17 residues. Per germline, CDR1 SNHLY and CDR2 FYNNEI. V shed 4 bases, J shed 2 bases, and the junction held 14 bases outside the gene matches. A second PCR of about 7 to 12 cycles used a sample-barcoded 5' primer and a J-beta primer mix. In TCRdb, the 5' RACE reads were re-called with MiXCR into one record per CDR3 protein. Among more than 800,000 distinct CDR3 sequences listed, more than 40% were seen once. The clonotype was recovered from a woman aged 55-69 years in good health. The chain uses TRBV2 and TRBJ2-7; 7 bases are shared with TRBD2. Sequencing was performed on blood. In nucleotides, the CDR3 is TGTGCCAGCAGTGGTGATGGGGGGGGACCCCGTACCTACGAGCAGTACTTC. Amino acids: CASSGDGGGPRTYEQYF.